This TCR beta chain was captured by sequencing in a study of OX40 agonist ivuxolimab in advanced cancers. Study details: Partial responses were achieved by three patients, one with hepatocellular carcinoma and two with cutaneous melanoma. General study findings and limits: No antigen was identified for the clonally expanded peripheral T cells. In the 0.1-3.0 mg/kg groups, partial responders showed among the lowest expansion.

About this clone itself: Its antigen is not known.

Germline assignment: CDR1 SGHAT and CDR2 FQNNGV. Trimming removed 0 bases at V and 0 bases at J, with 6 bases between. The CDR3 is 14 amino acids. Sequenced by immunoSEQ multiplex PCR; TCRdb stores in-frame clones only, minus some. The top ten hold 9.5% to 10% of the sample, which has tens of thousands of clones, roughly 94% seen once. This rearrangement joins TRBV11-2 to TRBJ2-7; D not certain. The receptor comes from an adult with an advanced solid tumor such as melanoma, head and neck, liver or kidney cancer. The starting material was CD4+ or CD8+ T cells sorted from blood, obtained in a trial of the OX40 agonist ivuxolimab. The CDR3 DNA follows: TGTGCCAGCAGCTTAGAACCCTACTCCTACGAGCAGTACTTC. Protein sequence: CASSLEPYSYEQYF. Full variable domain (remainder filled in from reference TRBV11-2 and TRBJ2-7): EAGVAQSPRYKIIEKRQSVAFWCNPISGHATLYWYQQILGQGPKLLIQFQNNGVVDDSQLPKDRFSAERLKGVDSTLKIQPAKLEDSAVYLCASSLEPYSYEQYFGPGTRLTVT.